This T cell receptor (beta chain) emerged from a study of early T cells in non-severe SARS-CoV-2 infection. In germline, CDR1 is SEHNR, CDR2 FQNEAQ (reference sequence). The CDR3 has 14 residues. V shed 1 base and J 4 bases; nucleotides not matched to a gene: 3. This clonotype was observed a handful of times. cDNA molecules, individually, were tagged with unique molecular identifiers. TCRdb called the 5' RACE reads again in MiXCR, with one record for every CDR3 protein. The sample yields approximately 58,000 distinct CDR3 sequences, 9% to 15% seen once. This chain connects TRBV7-9 to TRBJ2-7, with 8 bases fitting TRBD2. Material: whole blood, obtained at baseline. This receptor was identified in an adult who was a healthcare worker with PCR-confirmed SARS-CoV-2 infection or an uninfected control (not recorded which). The CDR3 DNA follows: TGTGCCAGCAGCTTAGAAAGCGGGGGTTACGAGCAGTACTTC. Its protein product is CASSLESGGYEQYF.